The rows below give T cell receptor beta chains drawn from one sample of a study of CD4 T cells in relation to SARS-CoV-2 and coronaviruses. Libraries were prepared by immunoSEQ multiplex PCR; TCRdb keeps only in-frame clonotypes and omits some of them. The sample lists about 59,000 clones; just over 85% were seen once. The specimen was memory CD4+ T cells from PBMCs. All receptors derive from a human donor in good health. The CDR3 runs from the conserved cysteine through the conserved F or W. Size is omitted from some rows. Given values are once, few, many or a class for expanded clones.

v_call clone_size cdr3_aa
TRBV24-1 . CATSDPNGGHEQFF
TRBV2 . CASAEETYEQYF
TRBV28 . CASSLTDTNYGYTF
TRBV29-1 . CSVAKNTEAFF
TRBV6-6 few CASSPAGAGYSNQPQHF
TRBV6-5 once CASSLGGDSKTQYF
TRBV19 . CASSMWGSRVPGANVLTF
TRBV5-8 . CASSSLRGTGELFF
TRBV4-2 . CASTKTGTTRTSTDTQYF
TRBV7-2 . CASSLEGSSYNEQFF
TRBV6-5 . CASSQGQGYTDTQYF
TRBV27 few CASSFLYSNQPQHF
TRBV7-2 few CASSLVGGYEQYF
TRBV5-1 . CASSGGTVTYEQYF
TRBV3-1/TRBV3-2 . CASSFIAGAPGDEQFF
TRBV5-5 once CASSLVPGTGTDTQYF
TRBV19 . CASSGDGIEKLFF
TRBV6-1 . CASTESGGPNEKLFF
TRBV19 . CASSSPGRAMNTEAFF
TRBV7-6 . CASSSRTSGSYNEQFF
TRBV23-1 . CASSQLTGTEQYF
TRBV18 . CASSPGGASRADTQYF
TRBV6-5 . CASGTSGVAGELFF
TRBV18 once CASSPRSADTQYF
TRBV6-5 . CASSYSTRGDYGYTF
TRBV7-2 . CASTPTGTDTQYF
TRBV5-1 . CASSLEGVANEKLFF
TRBV10-3 . CAISFSGRSSGANVLTF
TRBV2 . CASRMGPTLYGYTF
TRBV24-1 . CATSGWTGSTDTQYF
TRBV28 . CASSLGPTSRGYTF
TRBV18 once CASSPGEFPRNTIYF
TRBV19 . CASRPQGLGNQPQHF
TRBV28 . CASRSPGTSGRTYEQYF
TRBV24-1 few CATSSQGATEQFF
TRBV30 . CAWSVLMGQKAFF
TRBV10-1 . CASSESNRDTGELFF
TRBV5-1 . CASSASGEYSPLHF
TRBV7-9 . CASSPPRRTNTEAFF
TRBV27 few CASSLSPGLGHEQYF
TRBV7-3 . CASSLGGAGNTQYF
TRBV10-1 . CASSSGTSGFNEQFF
TRBV15 once CATSIRTNTGELFF
TRBV3-1/TRBV3-2 . CASSQVLTEQFF
TRBV6-6 . CASSYSLGQGYEQYF
TRBV11-2 . CASLRTGSGNTIYF
TRBV5-1 . CASRELAAQGTGELFF
TRBV7-3 . CASSQTGGTQYF
TRBV28 once CASNPGGRSYEQYF
TRBV29-1 . CSVGTSGSGNEQFF